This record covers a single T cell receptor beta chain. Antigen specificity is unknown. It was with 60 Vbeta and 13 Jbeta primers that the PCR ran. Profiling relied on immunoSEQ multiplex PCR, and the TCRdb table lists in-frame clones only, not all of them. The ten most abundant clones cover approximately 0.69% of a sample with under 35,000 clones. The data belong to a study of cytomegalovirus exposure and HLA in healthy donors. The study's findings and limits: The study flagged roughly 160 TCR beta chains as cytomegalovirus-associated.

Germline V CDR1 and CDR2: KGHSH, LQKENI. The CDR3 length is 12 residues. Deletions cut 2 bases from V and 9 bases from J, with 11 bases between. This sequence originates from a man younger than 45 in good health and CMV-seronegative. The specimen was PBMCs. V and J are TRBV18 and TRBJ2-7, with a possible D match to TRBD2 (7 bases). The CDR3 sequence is CASSPMGGRQYF. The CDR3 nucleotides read TGTGCCAGCTCACCAATGGGGGGGCGGCAGTACTTC.